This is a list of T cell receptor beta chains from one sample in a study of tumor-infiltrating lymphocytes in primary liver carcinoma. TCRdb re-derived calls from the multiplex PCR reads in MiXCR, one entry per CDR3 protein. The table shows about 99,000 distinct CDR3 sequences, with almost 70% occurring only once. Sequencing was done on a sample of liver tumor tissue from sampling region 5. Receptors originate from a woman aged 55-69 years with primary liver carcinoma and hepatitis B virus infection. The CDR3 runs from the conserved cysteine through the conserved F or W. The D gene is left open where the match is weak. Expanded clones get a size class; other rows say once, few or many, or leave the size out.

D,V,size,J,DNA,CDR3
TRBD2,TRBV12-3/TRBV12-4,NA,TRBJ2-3,TGTGCCAGCAGTTTAGGGGACGGGGGGACCACAGATACGCTGTATTTT,CASSLGDGGTTDTLYF
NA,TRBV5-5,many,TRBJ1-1,TGTGCCAGCAGCTTCGAAGGGCGAGGGGCCACTGAAGCTTTCTTT,CASSFEGRGATEAFF
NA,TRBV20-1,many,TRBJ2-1,TGCAGTGCTAGAGACTCTCTGGCGGAAGAGCAGTTCTTC,CSARDSLAEEQFF
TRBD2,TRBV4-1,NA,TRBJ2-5,TGCACCTGCAGTCAAGGGGGACTAGCGGGGCTACAAGAGACCCAGTACTTC,CTCSQGGLAGLQETQYF
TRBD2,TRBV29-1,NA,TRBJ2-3,TGCTGCGTCCACTCGGGGGGGACTAACCTCTATACGCAGTATTTT,CCVHSGGTNLYTQYF
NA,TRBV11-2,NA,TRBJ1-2,TGTGCTAGCAGCTTAGACCCAGGGGCCAACTTTGGTTACACCTTC,CASSLDPGANFGYTF
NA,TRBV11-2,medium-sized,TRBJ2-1,TGTGCCAGCAGCACGGGACTTCGGGAGTTCTTC,CASSTGLREFF
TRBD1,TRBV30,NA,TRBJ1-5,TGTGCCTGGAGCGTATCCACAGGGGGCACTCAGTCCCAGCATTTT,CAWSVSTGGTQSQHF
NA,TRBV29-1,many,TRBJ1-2,TGCAGCGTTGCTGGCCAGGGTGGTGGTGGCTACACCTTC,CSVAGQGGGGYTF
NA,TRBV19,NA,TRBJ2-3,TGTGCCAGTAGTATTTTTGGGTCGGGCACGGATACGCAGTATTTT,CASSIFGSGTDTQYF
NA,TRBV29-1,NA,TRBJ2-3,TGCAACATGGCGCACAGGGAGAGAGTGTATTTT,CNMAHRERVYF
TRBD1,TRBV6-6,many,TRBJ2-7,TGTGCCAGCAGTTACTTGACAGGGCAGGGCGAGCAGTACTTC,CASSYLTGQGEQYF
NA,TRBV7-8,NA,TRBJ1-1,TGTGCCAGCAGCCTGACCCTAGTGGGGGCTGAAGCTTTCTTT,CASSLTLVGAEAFF
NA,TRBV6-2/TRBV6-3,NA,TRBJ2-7,TGTGCCAGCAGTACCTCGCGGAGGGGGATCTACGAGCAGTACTTC,CASSTSRRGIYEQYF
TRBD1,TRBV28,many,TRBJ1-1,TGTGCCAGCAGTTCCTACAGGGGGCGAATCTCCCAAGCTTTCTTT,CASSSYRGRISQAFF
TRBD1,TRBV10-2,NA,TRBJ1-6,TGCTCCAGCAGCCGTGGACAGGGGGCAGATGGTTCACCCCTCCCCTTT,CSSSRGQGADGSPLPF
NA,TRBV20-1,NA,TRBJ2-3,TGCAGTGCGGACAGATCTAGCACAGATACGCAGTATTTT,CSADRSSTDTQYF
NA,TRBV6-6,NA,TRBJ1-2,TGTGCCGGCAGTACGGGGGGTGGGGATGGTTACACCTTC,CAGSTGGGDGYTF
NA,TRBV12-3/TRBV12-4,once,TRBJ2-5,TGTGCCTGCAGCCGGAGAGTCCAAGAGACCCAGTACTTC,CACSRRVQETQYF
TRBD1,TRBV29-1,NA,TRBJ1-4,TGTAGCGTTGACGGTGGGACAGATAATGAAGAACTGTTTTTT,CSVDGGTDNEELFF
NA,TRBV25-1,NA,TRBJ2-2,TGTGCCAGCAGTGAATATAAGGAGGGGCCCACGAACATCGGGGAGCTGTTTTTT,CASSEYKEGPTNIGELFF
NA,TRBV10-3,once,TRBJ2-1,TGTGCCATCAGTGGGTTTGATGTTTCCTACAATGAACATTTCTTC,CAISGFDVSYNEHFF
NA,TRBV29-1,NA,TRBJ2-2,TGCAGTGTCGAACGAAGGGGGAAGACCGGGGAGCTGTTTTTT,CSVERRGKTGELFF
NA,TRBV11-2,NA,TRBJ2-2,TGTGCTAGCAGCTTACATAGGACTGGGGAGCTATTTTTT,CASSLHRTGELFF
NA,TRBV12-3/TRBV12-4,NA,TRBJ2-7,TGTGCCAGCACCAGCGACGCCGACTCCCACAAGCAGTACTTC,CASTSDADSHKQYF
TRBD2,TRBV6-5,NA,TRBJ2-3,TGTGAGAGCATGGCTAGCGGACCAGGAACAGATACGCAGTATTTT,CESMASGPGTDTQYF
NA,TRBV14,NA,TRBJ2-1,TGTGCAAGCAGCCAAATGGGCGGGACTGGCCTTGGTGAGCAGTTCTTC,CASSQMGGTGLGEQFF
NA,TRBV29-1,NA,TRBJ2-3,TGCAGCGTTGAAGGTGGCAACTGGGCAGATACGCAGTATTTC,CSVEGGNWADTQYF
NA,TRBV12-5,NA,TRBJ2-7,TGTGCTAGTGGTTTGGGCCCGAGACAGTACTCCTACGAGCAGTGCTTC,CASGLGPRQYSYEQCF
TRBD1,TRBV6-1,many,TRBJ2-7,TGTGCCAGCAGGACAGGGGAAAAGTACGAGCAGTACTTC,CASRTGEKYEQYF
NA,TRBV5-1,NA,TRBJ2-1,TGCGCCAGCAGCTTGGTCAGCGGGACAATTGACTTTGAGCAGTTCTTC,CASSLVSGTIDFEQFF
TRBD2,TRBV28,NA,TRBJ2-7,TGTGCCAACAGTTTACTAGCGGGAGGGCCGGGGGAGCAGTACTTC,CANSLLAGGPGEQYF
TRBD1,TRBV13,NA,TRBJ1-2,TGTGCCGGCAGTCCAGGGGACAGCTATGGCTACACCTTC,CAGSPGDSYGYTF
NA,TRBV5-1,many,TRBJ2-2,TGCGCCAGCAGCTACAACACCGGGGAGCTGTTTTTT,CASSYNTGELFF
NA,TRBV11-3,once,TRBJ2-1,TGTACCAGCAGGTCCCGGGGGGCGCGGACCATGGGCATTGAGCAGTCCTTC,CTSRSRGARTMGIEQSF
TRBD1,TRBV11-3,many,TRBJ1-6,TGTGCCAGCAGCCTGGACAGGGGCGTATCACCCCTCCACTTT,CASSLDRGVSPLHF
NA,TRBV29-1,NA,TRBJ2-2,TGCAGCATTGATTCGACTAACACCGGGGAGCTGTTATTT,CSIDSTNTGELLF
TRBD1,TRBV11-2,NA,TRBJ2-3,TGTGACAGCAGCTTAGAGGTTCTGACAGGGGTCACGGATACGCAGTATTTT,CDSSLEVLTGVTDTQYF
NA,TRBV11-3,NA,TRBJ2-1,TGTGCCACCAGTGTGGGCTATAATGAGCAGTTCTTC,CATSVGYNEQFF
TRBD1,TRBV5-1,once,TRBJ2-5,TGCGCCAGCAGCTTGGCATGGGCAGGGGGCGCCACAGGCCAAGAGACCCAGTACTTC,CASSLAWAGGATGQETQYF
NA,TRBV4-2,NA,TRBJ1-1,TGTGCCAGCAGCCAATTTGAAAACACTGAAACTTTCTTT,CASSQFENTETFF
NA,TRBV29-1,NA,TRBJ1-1,TGCAGCGTTATCCCTCGGGGCAGAAGCCCCATGAACACTGAAGCTTTCTTT,CSVIPRGRSPMNTEAFF
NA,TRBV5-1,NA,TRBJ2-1,TGCGCCAGCAGCCAAACCAACAAGGAGGGGAATGAGCAGTTCTTC,CASSQTNKEGNEQFF
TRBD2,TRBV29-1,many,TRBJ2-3,TGCAGCGTTAAGGGAGGGGCGGGACCCACAGATACGCAGTATTTT,CSVKGGAGPTDTQYF
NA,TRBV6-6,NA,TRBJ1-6,TGTGCCAGCAGGGAGACCTATAATTCACCCCTCCACTTT,CASRETYNSPLHF
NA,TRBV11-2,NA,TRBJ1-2,TGTGCCAGCAGTTTAGATCCGATCATGGCGCTGCGCTATGACTACACCTTC,CASSLDPIMALRYDYTF
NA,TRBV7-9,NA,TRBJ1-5,TGTGCCAGCGGCTTACCTAGCCTCAATCAGCCCCAGCATTTT,CASGLPSLNQPQHF
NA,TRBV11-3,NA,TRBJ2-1,TGTGCCAGTAGCTCCCTCATAGGTTCGGGAGAGCAGTCCTTC,CASSSLIGSGEQSF
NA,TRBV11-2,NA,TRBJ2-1,TGTGCCAGCAACCGGACTGGCGATGATCAGTTCTTC,CASNRTGDDQFF
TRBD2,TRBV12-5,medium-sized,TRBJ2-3,TGTGCTAGTGGCCCAGGACTAGCGGGGGGTGCAGATACGCAGTATTTT,CASGPGLAGGADTQYF
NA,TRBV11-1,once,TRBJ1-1,TGTGCCAGCAGACGACTGAGCACTATAGCTTTCTTT,CASRRLSTIAFF
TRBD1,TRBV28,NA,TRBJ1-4,TGTGCCAGCAGTTTATCCGGGACAGGGGCAACTATTGAAAAACTGTTTTTT,CASSLSGTGATIEKLFF
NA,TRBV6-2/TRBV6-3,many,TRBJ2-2,TGTGCCAGCACCCTACTAGGGGACCCGGGATGGGGTACCGGGGAGCTGTTTTTT,CASTLLGDPGWGTGELFF
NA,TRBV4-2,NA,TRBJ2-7,TGTGCCTGCAGCCATCCCGGGACATCTAGTTCCTACGAGCAGTACTTC,CACSHPGTSSSYEQYF
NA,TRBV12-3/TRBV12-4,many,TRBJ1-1,TGTGCCAGCAGTTTCGGGGGTGGCACTGAAGCTTTCTTT,CASSFGGGTEAFF
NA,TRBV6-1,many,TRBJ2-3,TGTGCCAGCAGTGTGAGCACAGATACGCAGTATTTT,CASSVSTDTQYF
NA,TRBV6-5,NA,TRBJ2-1,TGTGCCAGCAGCCAGGGACTGGACGGTGAGCAGTTCTTC,CASSQGLDGEQFF
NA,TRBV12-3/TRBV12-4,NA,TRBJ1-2,TGTCCCAGCAGTGTGGATGATGACTATGGCTACACCTTC,CPSSVDDDYGYTF
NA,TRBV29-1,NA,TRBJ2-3,TGCAGCGCTACCCCCAGGACTATCACAGATACGCAGTATTTT,CSATPRTITDTQYF
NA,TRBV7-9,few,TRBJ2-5,TGTGCCAGCAGCCAGGCTAGCTGGGAGACCCAGTACTTC,CASSQASWETQYF